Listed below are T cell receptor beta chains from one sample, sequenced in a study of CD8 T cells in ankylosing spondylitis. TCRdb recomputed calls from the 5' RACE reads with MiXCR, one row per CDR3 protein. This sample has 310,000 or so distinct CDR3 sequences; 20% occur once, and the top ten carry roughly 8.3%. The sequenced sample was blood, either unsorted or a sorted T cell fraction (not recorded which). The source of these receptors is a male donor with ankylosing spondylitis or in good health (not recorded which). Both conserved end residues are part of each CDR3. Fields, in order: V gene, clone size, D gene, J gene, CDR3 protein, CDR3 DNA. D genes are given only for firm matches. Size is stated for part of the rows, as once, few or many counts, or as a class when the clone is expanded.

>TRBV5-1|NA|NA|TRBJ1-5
CASSLSGYVGQPQHF
TGCGCCAGCAGCTTATCGGGGTATGTGGGTCAGCCCCAGCATTTT
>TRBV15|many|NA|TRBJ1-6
CATSSANYNSPLHF
TGTGCCACCAGTTCAGCTAACTATAATTCACCCCTCCACTTT
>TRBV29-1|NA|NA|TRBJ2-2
CSVEEAYTNTGELFF
TGCAGCGTTGAAGAGGCCTATACGAACACCGGGGAGCTGTTTTTT
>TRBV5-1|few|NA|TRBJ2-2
CASSLGLSSGTGELFF
TGCGCCAGCAGCTTGGGGCTTTCGTCGGGTACCGGGGAGCTGTTTTTT
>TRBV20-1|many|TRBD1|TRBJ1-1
CSARYRGGNTEAFF
TGCAGTGCTAGATACAGGGGAGGAAACACTGAAGCTTTCTTT
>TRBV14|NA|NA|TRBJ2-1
CASSQGPEQFF
TGTGCCAGCAGCCAAGGCCCTGAGCAGTTCTTC
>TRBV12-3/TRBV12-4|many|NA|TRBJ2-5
CASTPLGQETQYF
TGTGCCAGCACCCCCCTAGGCCAAGAGACCCAGTACTTC
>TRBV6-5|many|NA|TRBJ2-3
CASRGDTDTQYF
TGTGCCAGCAGAGGTGACACAGATACGCAGTATTTT
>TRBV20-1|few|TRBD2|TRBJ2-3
CSARDPAGGFDTQYF
TGCAGTGCTAGAGATCCAGCGGGGGGGTTCGATACGCAGTATTTT
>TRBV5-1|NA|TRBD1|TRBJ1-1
CASSGPGGNTEAFF
TGCGCCAGCAGCGGACCAGGGGGCAACACTGAAGCTTTCTTT
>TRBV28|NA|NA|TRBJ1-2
CASSANGPYGYTF
TGTGCCAGCAGTGCGAACGGACCCTATGGCTACACCTTC
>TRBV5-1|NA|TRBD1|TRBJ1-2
CASSPPGQGAGYTF
TGCGCCAGCAGCCCCCCCGGACAGGGGGCAGGCTACACCTTC
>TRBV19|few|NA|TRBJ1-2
CASTPGHPYGYTF
TGTGCCAGTACCCCGGGACACCCCTATGGCTACACCTTC
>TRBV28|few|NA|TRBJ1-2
CASSWGGSYGYTF
TGTGCCAGCAGTTGGGGGGGGAGTTATGGCTACACCTTC
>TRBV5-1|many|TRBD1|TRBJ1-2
CASSNGQGSSLLNYGYTF
TGCGCCAGCAGCAACGGACAGGGGTCTTCGCTGCTTAACTATGGCTACACCTTC
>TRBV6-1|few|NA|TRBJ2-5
CASSRGAIKWETQYF
TGTGCCAGCAGCAGGGGGGCAATCAAATGGGAGACCCAGTACTTC
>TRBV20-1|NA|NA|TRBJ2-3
CSARDRRVTDTQYF
TGCAGTGCTAGAGATCGACGGGTCACAGATACGCAGTATTTT
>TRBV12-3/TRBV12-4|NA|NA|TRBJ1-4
CASSFSGGVEKLFF
TGTGCCAGCAGTTTCTCGGGGGGTGTTGAAAAACTGTTTTTT
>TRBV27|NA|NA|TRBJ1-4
CASSLSGWGVNEKLFF
TGTGCCAGCAGTTTATCAGGTTGGGGGGTTAATGAAAAACTGTTTTTT
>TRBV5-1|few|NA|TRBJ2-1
CASSSDTTYNEQFF
TGCGCCAGCAGCTCGGACACGACCTACAATGAGCAGTTCTTC
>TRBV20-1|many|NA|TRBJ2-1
CSASLGGSYNEQFF
TGCAGTGCATCTCTAGGAGGCTCCTACAATGAGCAGTTCTTC
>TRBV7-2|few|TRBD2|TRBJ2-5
CASSQIKLAGGRETQYF
TGTGCCAGCAGCCAAATCAAACTAGCGGGGGGCCGAGAGACCCAGTACTTC
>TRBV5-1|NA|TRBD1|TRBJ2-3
CASSLRQGDTDTQYF
TGCGCCAGCAGCTTAAGGCAGGGGGACACAGATACGCAGTATTTT
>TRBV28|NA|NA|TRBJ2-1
CASTLYRVSNEQFF
TGTGCCAGCACCCTATACAGGGTGTCCAATGAGCAGTTCTTC
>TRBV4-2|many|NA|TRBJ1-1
CASSQDRGLTEAFF
TGTGCCAGCAGCCAAGATCGGGGTTTAACTGAAGCTTTCTTT
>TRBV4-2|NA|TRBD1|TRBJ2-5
CASSQARAGGEETQYF
TGTGCCAGCAGCCAAGCTCGGGCAGGGGGCGAAGAGACCCAGTACTTC
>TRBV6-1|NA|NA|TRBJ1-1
CASSERGSEAFF
TGTGCCAGCAGTGAAAGGGGAAGTGAAGCTTTCTTT
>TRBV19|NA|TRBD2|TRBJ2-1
CASSIALGLADEQFF
TGTGCCAGTAGTATAGCCTTAGGACTAGCTGATGAGCAGTTCTTC
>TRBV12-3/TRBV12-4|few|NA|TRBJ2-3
CASSEPISTDTQYF
TGTGCCAGCAGTGAACCCATAAGCACAGATACGCAGTATTTT
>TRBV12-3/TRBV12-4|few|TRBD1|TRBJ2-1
CASSSPGQGAYKFVEVNEQFF
TGTGCCAGCAGTTCCCCGGGACAGGGGGCCTACAAATTTGTGGAGGTGAATGAGCAGTTCTTC
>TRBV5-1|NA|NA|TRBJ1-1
CASSLGITGNTEAFF
TGCGCCAGCAGCTTGGGGATAACAGGGAACACTGAAGCTTTCTTT
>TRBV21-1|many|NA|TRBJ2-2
CASFLGAGPFTGELFF
TGTGCCAGCTTCTTGGGGGCAGGTCCTTTCACCGGGGAGCTGTTTTTT
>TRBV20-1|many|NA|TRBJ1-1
CSAGPLNTEAFF
TGCAGTGCCGGTCCACTGAACACTGAAGCTTTCTTT
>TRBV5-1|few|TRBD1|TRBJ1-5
CASSLGQGGSSNQPQHF
TGCGCCAGCAGCTTGGGACAGGGAGGTAGTAGCAATCAGCCCCAGCATTTT
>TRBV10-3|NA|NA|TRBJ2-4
CAISESKFFGNIQYF
TGTGCCATCAGTGAGTCGAAGTTCTTCGGAAACATTCAGTACTTC
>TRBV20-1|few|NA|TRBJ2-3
CSASDKTTDTQYF
TGCAGTGCTAGCGACAAGACCACAGATACGCAGTATTTT
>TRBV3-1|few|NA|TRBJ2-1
CASSQQAYNEQFF
TGTGCCAGCAGCCAACAAGCCTACAATGAGCAGTTCTTC
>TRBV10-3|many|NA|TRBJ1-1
CAIREDTEAFF
TGTGCCATCCGGGAGGACACTGAAGCTTTCTTT
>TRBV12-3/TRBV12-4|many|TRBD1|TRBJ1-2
CASSRQGYGYTF
TGTGCCAGCAGTCGACAGGGGTATGGCTACACCTTC
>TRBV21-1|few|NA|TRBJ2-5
CASSKEGQTRVQETQYF
TGTGCCAGCAGCAAAGAAGGACAAACAAGGGTGCAAGAGACCCAGTACTTC
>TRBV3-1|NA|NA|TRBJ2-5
CVTGGTTKETQYF
TGTGTCACCGGAGGGACCACAAAAGAGACCCAGTACTTC
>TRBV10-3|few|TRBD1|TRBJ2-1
CAIRDDRAQYNEQFF
TGTGCCATCAGGGATGACAGGGCTCAATACAATGAGCAGTTCTTC
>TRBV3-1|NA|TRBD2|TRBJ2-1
CASSQGPSGGYEQFF
TGTGCCAGCAGCCAGGGGCCTAGCGGGGGATATGAGCAGTTCTTC
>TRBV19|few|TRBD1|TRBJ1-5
CASTRTWGQGSNQPQHF
TGTGCCAGTACCAGGACCTGGGGACAGGGGAGCAATCAGCCCCAGCATTTT
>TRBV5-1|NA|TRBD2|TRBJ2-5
CASSLVAGAGTQYF
TGCGCCAGCAGCTTGGTTGCGGGAGCGGGGACCCAGTACTTC
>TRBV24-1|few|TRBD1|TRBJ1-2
CATSDTGQAADFYGYTF
TGTGCCACCAGTGACACTGGACAGGCGGCGGATTTCTATGGCTACACCTTC
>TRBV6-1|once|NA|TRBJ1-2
CANSERVTRRGGYTF
TGTGCCAACAGTGAAAGGGTGACACGAAGAGGTGGCTATACCTTC